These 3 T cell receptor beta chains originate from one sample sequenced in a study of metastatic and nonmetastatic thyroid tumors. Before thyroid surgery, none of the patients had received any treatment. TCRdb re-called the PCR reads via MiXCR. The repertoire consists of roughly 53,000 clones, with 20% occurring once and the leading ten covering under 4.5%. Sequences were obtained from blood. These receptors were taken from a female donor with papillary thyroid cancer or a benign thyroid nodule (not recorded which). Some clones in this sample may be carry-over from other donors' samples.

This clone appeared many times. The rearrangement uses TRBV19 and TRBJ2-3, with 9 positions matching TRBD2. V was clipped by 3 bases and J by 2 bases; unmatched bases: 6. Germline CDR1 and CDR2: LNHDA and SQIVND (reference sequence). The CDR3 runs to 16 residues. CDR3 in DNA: TGTGCCAGTAGTATTTTCCTAGCGGGAAACACAGATACGCAGTATTTT. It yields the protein CASSIFLAGNTDTQYF.

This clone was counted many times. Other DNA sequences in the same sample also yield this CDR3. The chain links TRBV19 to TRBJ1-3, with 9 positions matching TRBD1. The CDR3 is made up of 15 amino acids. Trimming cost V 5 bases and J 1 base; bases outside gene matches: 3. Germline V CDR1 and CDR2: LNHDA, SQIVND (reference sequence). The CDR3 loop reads CASSLGTGSGNTIYF. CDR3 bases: TGTGCCAGTAGTCTCGGGACAGGGTCTGGAAACACCATATATTTT.

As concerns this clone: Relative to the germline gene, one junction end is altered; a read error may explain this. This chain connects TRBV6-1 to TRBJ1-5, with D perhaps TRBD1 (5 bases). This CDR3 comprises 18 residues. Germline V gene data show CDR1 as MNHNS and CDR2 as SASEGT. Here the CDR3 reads CSSSPRVGYNKANQPQHF. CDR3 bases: TGTTCCAGCAGCCCCAGGGTGGGGTACAACAAGGCCAATCAGCCCCAGCATTTT.